Shown below are 16 T cell receptor beta chains from a single sample sequenced in a study of blood T cell repertoires in COVID-19. Data came from immunoSEQ multiplex PCR; TCRdb stores just in-frame clones and leaves some out. Of 40,000 or so clones in the sample, roughly 90% are singletons; the top ten hold 2.5% to 3.5%. The sequencing input was peripheral blood. All receptors derive from a man in his forties or fifties with active COVID-19.

The genes are TRBV9 and TRBJ2-7; possibly TRBD1 for D (6 bases). Germline values: CDR1 SGDLS, CDR2 YYNGEE. V dropped 4 bases and J dropped 6 bases, with 17 bases sitting between them. The CDR3 extends over 14 amino acids. The CDR3 DNA follows: TGTGCCAGCAGCCTGGGGACATATTCCGTCGAGCAGTACTTC. The encoded protein is CASSLGTYSVEQYF.

This chain uses TRBV9 with TRBJ1-2; no clear D. Germline CDR1 is SGDLS and CDR2 is YYNGEE. The length of the CDR3 is 15 residues. V was cut by 4 bases and J by 0 bases, with 13 bases left in between. CDR3 sequence reads: CASSPPGAANYGYTF. For the CDR3, the DNA is TGTGCCAGCAGCCCCCCAGGCGCAGCTAACTATGGCTACACCTTC.

The sample holds a few counts of this clone. The chain joins TRBV24-1 to TRBJ1-2; the match to TRBD1 covers 11 bases. V was clipped by 6 bases and J by 7 bases; unmatched bases: 3. From germline, CDR1 is KGHDR and CDR2 SFDVKD. This CDR3 contains 13 residues. The CDR3 protein is CATSPGTGGGYTF. For the CDR3, the DNA is TGTGCCACCAGTCCTGGGACAGGGGGTGGCTACACCTTC.

The J gene is TRBJ2-4, the V gene TRBV6-5, with a weak D call TRBD1 (5 bases). Germline CDR1 reads MNHEY; CDR2 reads SVGAGI. Trimming removed 5 bases at V and 7 bases at J, with 18 bases between. This CDR3 comprises 15 residues. DNA of the CDR3: TGTGCCAGCAGTCAGGGTCAGGGAACGAGGAACATTCAGTACTTC. This sequence encodes CASSQGQGTRNIQYF.

The chain couples TRBV12-1 to TRBJ1-1. TRBV12-1 is tagged as a pseudogene. The CDR3 has 19 residues. The CDR3 spells CASSLHPAGGEMGNTEAFF. CDR3 coding DNA: TGTGCCAGCAGTCTCCATCCGGCGGGGGGCGAAATGGGAAACACTGAAGCTTTCTTT.

V usage is TRBV7-2 and J usage is TRBJ2-5, with no clear D. CDR3 length: 15 residues. V lost 1 base to trimming and J lost 6 bases, with 15 bases between them. CDR1 SGHTA and CDR2 FQGNSA come from the germline V gene. CDR3: CASSLEVSAAQTQYF. In nucleotides, the CDR3 is TGTGCCAGCAGCTTAGAAGTCAGTGCGGCTCAGACCCAGTACTTC.

This chain joins TRBV29-1 and TRBJ1-1, with D maybe TRBD1 (5 bases). V lost 6 bases to trimming and J lost 1 base, with 9 bases between them. Germline CDR1 SQVTM, CDR2 ANQGSEA. CDR3 length equals 12 residues. CDR3 DNA: TGCAGCGTGATACAGGAGAACACTGAAGCTTTCTTT. Translated, it gives CSVIQENTEAFF.

The chain couples TRBV6-5 to TRBJ2-7; 9 nucleotides match TRBD2. Trimming removed 6 bases from V and 6 bases from J; junction bases left unmatched: 9. In germline, CDR1 is MNHEY, CDR2 SVGAGI. The CDR3 contains 14 residues. The DNA of the CDR3 is TGTGCCAGCAGGGGCCAGCGGGGGGTCATCGAGCAGTACTTC. Amino acids: CASRGQRGVIEQYF.

The CDR3 loop reads CASSLWAGTGVETQYF. The DNA of the CDR3 is TGTGCCAGCAGCTTGTGGGCGGGGACAGGGGTCGAGACCCAGTACTTC. The chain recombines TRBV5-6 with TRBJ2-5, with 10 bases that match TRBD1. The CDR3 is 16 amino acids. The germline CDR1 and CDR2 sequences are SGHDT and YYEEEE. V lost 1 base and J lost 5; bases outside the gene matches: 8.

This sequence joins TRBV30 and TRBJ2-7; possibly TRBD2 for D (5 bases). The CDR3 length is 13 residues. Germline lookup yields CDR1 GTSNPN and CDR2 SVGIG (reference sequence). V was pared by 3 bases and J by 1 base, with 10 bases between. CDR3 coding DNA: TGTGCCTGGAGATACAGCGGATCCTACGAGCAGTACTTC. This gives the protein CAWRYSGSYEQYF.

The chain joins TRBV6-5 to TRBJ2-7; the match to TRBD1 covers 10 bases. The V gene's germline CDR1 is MNHEY and CDR2 SVGAGI. CDR3 length equals 14 residues. The junction had 7 bases not matched to a gene; V was cut back by 6 bases and J by 5 bases. The CDR3 DNA follows: TGTGCCAGCAGATCTCGGGACAGGGGTCACGAGCAGTACTTC. Its protein is CASRSRDRGHEQYF.

This chain joins TRBV27 and TRBJ1-4, with 7 bases matching TRBD1. V trimming: 2 bases; J trimming: 3 bases; junction bases outside the gene matches: 3. There are 15 residues in the CDR3. Germline V gene sequence: CDR1 MNHEY, CDR2 SMNVEV (reference sequence). The CDR3 loop is CASSLAGTANEKLFF. In DNA form, the CDR3 reads TGTGCCAGCAGTTTAGCCGGGACAGCTAATGAAAAACTGTTTTTT.

The chain is built from TRBV5-8 and TRBJ2-6, with D possibly TRBD1 on 6 matching bases. This CDR3 spans 16 amino acids. Germline-derived CDR1 and CDR2 are SGHTS and YDEGEE. The germline V and J ends were trimmed by 3 bases and 1 base, with 11 bases remaining between them. The CDR3 spells CASSSGQGSGANVLTF. CDR3 coding DNA: TGTGCCAGCAGCTCGGGGCAGGGGTCTGGGGCCAACGTCCTGACTTTC.

The genes are TRBV19 and TRBJ1-2; D possibly corresponds to TRBD1 (5 bases). Germline values: CDR1 LNHDA, CDR2 SQIVND (reference sequence). This CDR3 region has 15 residues. Trimming took off 2 bases at V and 5 bases at J, with 15 bases between the two ends. For the CDR3, the DNA is TGTGCCAGTAGTATATTCCTGACAGCGCCTTATGGCTACACCTTC. Its protein is CASSIFLTAPYGYTF.

The chain joins TRBV4-2 to TRBJ2-1; the match to TRBD2 covers 9 bases. This CDR3 is 21 amino acids long. The germline V gene has CDR1 LGHNA and CDR2 YNFKEQ. The V gene end was trimmed by 1 base and the J gene end by 0 bases; junction bases not matched to a gene: 16. The CDR3 loop is CASSQAWARRGGESSYNEQFF. In DNA form, the CDR3 reads TGTGCCAGCAGCCAAGCGTGGGCACGGCGGGGGGGAGAGAGCTCCTACAATGAGCAGTTCTTC.

The chain recombines TRBV30 with TRBJ1-4, with a weak D call TRBD1 (5 bases). CDR1 is GTSNPN, CDR2 SVGIG, per germline (reference sequence). This CDR3 comprises 14 residues. Trimming left V 1 base short and J 5 bases short, with 11 bases between. The DNA for the CDR3 is TGTGCCTGGAGTGACCCTCAGGGAAATGAAAAACTGTTTTTT. Protein product: CAWSDPQGNEKLFF.